These T cell receptor beta chains were read from a single sample in a study of blood T cell repertoires in COVID-19. Repertoires were generated with immunoSEQ multiplex PCR, while TCRdb's copy carries only in-frame clones and drops some. The profile shows over 75,000 clones, approximately 90% of them singletons. Material for sequencing was peripheral blood. These receptors originate from a human donor with COVID-19, enrolled during active disease. The donor label of this sample is uncertain. Both conserved end residues are part of each CDR3. The D gene is left open where the match is weak.

j_gene: TRBJ1-5; d_gene: -; v_gene: TRBV10-2; CDR3aa: CASSEWGDSNQPQHF
j_gene: TRBJ1-2; d_gene: TRBD1; v_gene: TRBV11-2; CDR3aa: CASSQPPGTGLEPNYGYTF
j_gene: TRBJ1-5; d_gene: -; v_gene: TRBV2; CDR3aa: CASRLGGHQPQHF
j_gene: TRBJ2-7; d_gene: -; v_gene: TRBV9; CDR3aa: CASSPQPDYEQYF
j_gene: TRBJ2-7; d_gene: -; v_gene: TRBV3-1/TRBV3-2; CDR3aa: CASSPEGLKEQYF
j_gene: TRBJ2-5; d_gene: -; v_gene: TRBV12-3/TRBV12-4; CDR3aa: CAIGTGVETQYF
j_gene: TRBJ2-7; d_gene: TRBD2; v_gene: TRBV9; CDR3aa: CASSGDPSGAYEQYF
j_gene: TRBJ2-1; d_gene: TRBD1; v_gene: TRBV4-2; CDR3aa: CASSPGTGGTGADNEQFF
j_gene: TRBJ2-7; d_gene: TRBD2; v_gene: TRBV20-1; CDR3aa: CRVAGGYEQYF
j_gene: TRBJ1-1; d_gene: -; v_gene: TRBV18; CDR3aa: CASSPGVLGGANTEAFF
j_gene: TRBJ2-1; d_gene: TRBD2; v_gene: TRBV2; CDR3aa: CASSASSGGVWEQFF
j_gene: TRBJ2-5; d_gene: -; v_gene: TRBV5-1; CDR3aa: CASSLDGVGPQTQYF
j_gene: TRBJ1-2; d_gene: TRBD1; v_gene: TRBV4-2; CDR3aa: CASSPRQGAEYGYTF
j_gene: TRBJ1-6; d_gene: TRBD1; v_gene: TRBV3-1/TRBV3-2; CDR3aa: CASSRQGARSPLHF
j_gene: TRBJ2-1; d_gene: TRBD1; v_gene: TRBV6-5; CDR3aa: CASSYDQGDEQFF
j_gene: TRBJ1-1; d_gene: TRBD1; v_gene: TRBV10-2; CDR3aa: CASRDRKNTEAFF
j_gene: TRBJ1-3; d_gene: TRBD1; v_gene: TRBV10-2; CDR3aa: CASSAVQGSGNTIYF
j_gene: TRBJ1-2; d_gene: -; v_gene: TRBV7-3; CDR3aa: CASSYGLGQGYTF
j_gene: TRBJ1-1; d_gene: -; v_gene: TRBV6-2/TRBV6-3; CDR3aa: CASSLQGEGNTEAFF
j_gene: TRBJ2-2; d_gene: -; v_gene: TRBV7-7; CDR3aa: CASSLGLGDTGELFF
j_gene: TRBJ2-6; d_gene: TRBD1; v_gene: TRBV7-9; CDR3aa: CASSFVDRGTGANVLTF
j_gene: TRBJ2-1; d_gene: TRBD2; v_gene: TRBV5-1; CDR3aa: CASSVGTSDDEQFF
j_gene: TRBJ2-3; d_gene: TRBD2; v_gene: TRBV7-9; CDR3aa: CASSLGGLDTDTQYF
j_gene: TRBJ2-7; d_gene: TRBD1; v_gene: TRBV28; CDR3aa: CASSQRDSGTLF
j_gene: TRBJ2-7; d_gene: -; v_gene: TRBV7-2; CDR3aa: CASSVGYEQYF
j_gene: TRBJ1-3; d_gene: -; v_gene: TRBV10-3; CDR3aa: CAISDRVYLSGNTIYF
j_gene: TRBJ1-2; d_gene: TRBD1; v_gene: TRBV5-1; CDR3aa: CASSASDRGRGYTF
j_gene: TRBJ2-7; d_gene: -; v_gene: TRBV10-3; CDR3aa: CAIGGEEQYF
j_gene: TRBJ2-7; d_gene: TRBD1; v_gene: TRBV6-1; CDR3aa: CASSEWGQGYYEQYF
j_gene: TRBJ1-6; d_gene: -; v_gene: TRBV11-3; CDR3aa: CASSYPGVNNSPLHF
j_gene: TRBJ2-2; d_gene: -; v_gene: TRBV3-1/TRBV3-2; CDR3aa: CASSQDRSGELFF
j_gene: TRBJ1-6; d_gene: -; v_gene: TRBV5-1; CDR3aa: CASSLGTASSYNSPLHF
j_gene: TRBJ2-6; d_gene: TRBD2; v_gene: TRBV30; CDR3aa: CAWSGGGSSGANVLTF
j_gene: TRBJ2-2; d_gene: TRBD1; v_gene: TRBV7-3; CDR3aa: CASSSDRGRPGELFF
j_gene: TRBJ2-1; d_gene: TRBD2; v_gene: TRBV2; CDR3aa: CASSSTSGVFNEQFF
j_gene: TRBJ2-3; d_gene: -; v_gene: TRBV9; CDR3aa: CASRNPGTSSDTQYF
j_gene: TRBJ2-4; d_gene: TRBD1; v_gene: TRBV5-4; CDR3aa: CASSTGEKNIQYF
j_gene: TRBJ1-5; d_gene: -; v_gene: TRBV19; CDR3aa: CASSKGRATDSNQPQHF
j_gene: TRBJ2-2; d_gene: TRBD1; v_gene: TRBV19; CDR3aa: CASSNRGNTGELFF
j_gene: TRBJ1-5; d_gene: -; v_gene: TRBV12-5; CDR3aa: CASGSQGYSNQPQHF
j_gene: TRBJ1-6; d_gene: TRBD1; v_gene: TRBV9; CDR3aa: CASSSTGQGLGSPLHF
j_gene: TRBJ1-6; d_gene: -; v_gene: TRBV19; CDR3aa: CASSSNSYNSPLHF
j_gene: TRBJ1-1; d_gene: -; v_gene: TRBV12-2; CDR3aa: CASRRRENTEAFF
j_gene: TRBJ1-1; d_gene: TRBD1; v_gene: TRBV27; CDR3aa: CASRQQGSGEAFF
j_gene: TRBJ2-3; d_gene: -; v_gene: TRBV5-1; CDR3aa: CASSLVGPGADTQYF
j_gene: TRBJ2-2; d_gene: TRBD2; v_gene: TRBV6-1; CDR3aa: CASSEARWRGEANTGELFF
j_gene: TRBJ1-5; d_gene: -; v_gene: TRBV2; CDR3aa: CASSELTGASQPQHF
j_gene: TRBJ2-7; d_gene: TRBD1; v_gene: TRBV6-5; CDR3aa: CASSYTRDRGFYEQYF
j_gene: TRBJ1-4; d_gene: -; v_gene: TRBV28; CDR3aa: CASSFSGTNEKLFF
j_gene: TRBJ2-2; d_gene: -; v_gene: TRBV7-3; CDR3aa: CASTHDRWGELFF
j_gene: TRBJ1-1; d_gene: -; v_gene: TRBV19; CDR3aa: CASSRSHGGDTEAFF
j_gene: TRBJ1-6; d_gene: TRBD1; v_gene: TRBV5-1; CDR3aa: CASSLSGGNSPLHF